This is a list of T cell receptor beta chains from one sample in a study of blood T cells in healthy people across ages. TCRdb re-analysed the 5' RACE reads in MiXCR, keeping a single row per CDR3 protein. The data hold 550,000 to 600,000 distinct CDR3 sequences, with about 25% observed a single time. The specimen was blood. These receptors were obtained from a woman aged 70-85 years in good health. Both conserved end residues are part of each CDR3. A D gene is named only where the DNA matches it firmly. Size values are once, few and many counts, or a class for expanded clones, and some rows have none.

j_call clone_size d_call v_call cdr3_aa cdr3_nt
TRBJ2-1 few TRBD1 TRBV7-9 CASSLQGGEADEQFF TGTGCCAGCAGCTTACAAGGGGGCGAGGCCGATGAGCAGTTCTTC
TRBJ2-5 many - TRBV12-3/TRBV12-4 CASSEGVAQYF TGTGCCAGCAGTGAAGGGGTAGCCCAGTACTTC
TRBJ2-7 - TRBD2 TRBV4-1 CASSRNSGGAHEQYF TGCGCCAGCAGCCGGAATAGCGGGGGGGCCCACGAGCAGTACTTC
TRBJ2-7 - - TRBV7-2 CASSLGGTHGSEQYF TGTGCCAGCAGCTTAGGCGGAACCCACGGGTCCGAGCAGTACTTC
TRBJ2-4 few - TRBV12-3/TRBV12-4 CASSLPGRLAKNIQYF TGTGCCAGCAGCCTCCCGGGTCGCCTAGCCAAAAACATTCAGTACTTC
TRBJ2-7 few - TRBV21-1 CASSKEEKRRGLDYEQYF TGTGCCAGCAGCAAAGAGGAAAAGAGGAGGGGGCTTGACTACGAGCAGTACTTC
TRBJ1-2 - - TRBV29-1 CSVEEGLWGGTSGYGYTF TGCAGCGTTGAAGAAGGATTGTGGGGGGGAACCTCGGGCTATGGCTACACCTTC
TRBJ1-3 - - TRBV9 CAGSSPLDRSSGNTIYF TGTGCCGGCAGCTCTCCACTTGACCGGAGCTCTGGAAACACCATATATTTT
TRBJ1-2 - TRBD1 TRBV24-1 CATSGQGVRTF TGTGCCACCAGTGGACAGGGGGTTAGGACCTTC
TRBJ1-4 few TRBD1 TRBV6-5 CASNDGTGGEKLFF TGTGCCAGCAACGACGGGACAGGGGGTGAAAAACTGTTTTTT
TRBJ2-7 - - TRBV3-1 CASNHGGTNEQYF TGTGCCAGCAACCATGGGGGGACGAACGAGCAGTACTTC
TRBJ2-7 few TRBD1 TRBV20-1 CSWRTGPSYEQYF TGCAGTTGGAGGACAGGGCCAAGCTACGAGCAGTACTTC
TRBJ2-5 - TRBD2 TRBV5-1 CASSWGTTQQETQYF TGCGCCAGCAGCTGGGGGACTACCCAACAAGAGACCCAGTACTTC
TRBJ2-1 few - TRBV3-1 CASSHVGDGDEQFF TGTGCCAGCAGCCACGTGGGCGACGGGGATGAGCAGTTCTTC
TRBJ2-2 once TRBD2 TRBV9 CASSLGVAGDRTGELFF TGTGCCAGCAGCCTCGGGGTGGCGGGGGATAGGACCGGGGAGCTGTTTTTT
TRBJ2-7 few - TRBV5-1 CASSLSWQLGRTLYEQYF TGCGCCAGCAGCTTGAGTTGGCAGTTGGGTCGAACTCTCTACGAGCAGTACTTC
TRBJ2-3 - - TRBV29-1 CSVEGRGAGGTDTQYF TGCAGCGTTGAAGGTAGAGGGGCCGGGGGCACAGATACGCAGTATTTT